This T cell receptor (beta chain) derives from a study of T cells in Graves' hyperthyroidism and ophthalmopathy. Study conclusions and caveats: Ophthalmopathy cases were set apart from stable hyperthyroidism by a 13 V-J model. Most clonotypes that expanded in the thyroid above 0.001 also showed up in blood.

Germline V gives CDR1 SGHVS, CDR2 FQNEAQ. CDR3 length equals 13 residues. V was clipped by 6 bases and J by 4 bases, with 13 bases between them. Not enrolled were patients with uncontrolled infection, other autoimmune disease, pregnancy or lactation. This clonotype was counted only a few times. Antigen: not known. RNA transcripts yielded amplified TCR beta CDR3 regions. Primed by the HTBI set, a first-round RT-PCR was run on the TCR CDR3. From the multiplex PCR reads, TCRdb called clonotypes with MiXCR, one entry per CDR3 protein. The data contain 550,000 to 600,000 distinct CDR3 sequences, about 43% of them singletons.

Sequencing was done on a sample of peripheral blood or thyroid tissue (not recorded which). The gene calls are TRBV7-8 and TRBJ2-7, with TRBD1 as a possible D gene (5 bases). This receptor was obtained from an adult woman with Graves' disease, either hyperthyroidism or ophthalmopathy (not recorded which). As DNA, the CDR3 is TGTGCCAGCAGTCCCGGACATATTTACGAGCAGTACTTC. Translated, it gives CASSPGHIYEQYF.